The T cell receptor beta chain under discussion was sequenced for a study of tumor and adjacent non-tumor tissue in lung cancer. The library came from three nested PCR rounds adapted from ARM-PCR protocols. TCRdb processed the multiplex PCR reads anew with MiXCR; each CDR3 protein has one entry. In the table there are 77,000 or so distinct CDR3 sequences, around four fifths of which are singletons. This sample's RNA came from whole unsorted tissue. General study results and limits: Tumor tissue had significantly higher TCR diversity than normal lung. Normal lung showed higher cumulative top 100 clone frequency than tumor.

Concerning this clonotype itself: Its antigen remains unidentified. Here the CDR3 omits its conserved ending phenylalanine or tryptophan, so a read error is the likely source.

The germline V gene encodes CDR1 MNHEY and CDR2 SVGAGI. Trimming removed 6 bases from V and 3 bases from J; junction bases left unmatched: 2. CDR3 length equals 13 residues. Sequencing used lung tumor tissue. The gene calls are TRBV6-5 and TRBJ2-7; 10 nucleotides match TRBD2. The clonotype was recovered from a woman in her fifties or sixties with non-small cell lung cancer. Written as DNA, the CDR3 is TGTGCCAGCAGGGGGACTAGCGACTACGAGCAGTACATC. Its translation is CASRGTSDYEQYI.